This is a list of T cell receptor beta chains from one sample in a study of cytomegalovirus exposure and HLA in healthy donors. The table came from immunoSEQ multiplex PCR; TCRdb's copy has only in-frame clones and leaves some out. Here the sample spans roughly 180,000 clones, around 85% being singletons. The source material was PBMCs. The receptors derive from a man between 18 and 35 years old in good health and CMV-seropositive. Each CDR3 is given with its conserved first and last residue. The order of the fields is J gene, D gene, clone size, V gene, CDR3 protein, CDR3 DNA. A D gene is named only where the DNA matches it firmly. Clone size is stated in some rows and not others, as once, few, many or a class when expanded.

J: TRBJ1-1; D: -; size: -; V: TRBV2; CDR3: CASSPGDAWRAFF; DNA: TGTGCCAGCAGCCCAGGGGACGCCTGGAGGGCTTTCTTT
J: TRBJ2-5; D: TRBD2; size: -; V: TRBV5-1; CDR3: CASSLPLAGVETQYF; DNA: TGCGCCAGCAGCCTACCACTAGCGGGGGTAGAGACCCAGTACTTC
J: TRBJ2-5; D: TRBD2; size: -; V: TRBV29-1; CDR3: CSDGWASGGRETQYF; DNA: TGCAGCGATGGTTGGGCTAGCGGGGGTAGAGAGACCCAGTACTTC
J: TRBJ2-7; D: TRBD1; size: -; V: TRBV7-8; CDR3: CASSLRQGLDEQYF; DNA: TGTGCCAGCAGCCTCCGACAGGGTCTTGACGAGCAGTACTTC
J: TRBJ2-1; D: TRBD2; size: -; V: TRBV5-1; CDR3: CASSAGLAVNNEQFF; DNA: TGCGCCAGCAGCGCCGGACTAGCGGTGAACAATGAGCAGTTCTTC
J: TRBJ1-5; D: -; size: -; V: TRBV19; CDR3: CASNEGFIRPQHF; DNA: TGTGCCAGTAATGAGGGTTTTATCCGGCCCCAGCATTTT
J: TRBJ1-2; D: TRBD1; size: once; V: TRBV27; CDR3: CASSIGQGWTYGYTF; DNA: TGTGCCAGCAGTATTGGACAGGGATGGACCTATGGCTACACCTTC
J: TRBJ2-3; D: -; size: -; V: TRBV9; CDR3: CASSVGGPVTDTQYF; DNA: TGTGCCAGCAGCGTGGGGGGGCCAGTCACAGATACGCAGTATTTT
J: TRBJ2-1; D: TRBD2; size: -; V: TRBV5-4; CDR3: CATRTLRGGHNEQFF; DNA: TGTGCCACCCGCACGCTGCGGGGGGGCCACAATGAGCAGTTCTTC
J: TRBJ2-5; D: -; size: -; V: TRBV13; CDR3: CASSFKGLIGGQYF; DNA: TGTGCCAGCAGCTTCAAGGGGCTTATAGGTGGACAGTACTTC
J: TRBJ1-1; D: TRBD1; size: -; V: TRBV6-4; CDR3: CASSEQGGSTEAFF; DNA: TGTGCCAGCAGTGAGCAGGGGGGTAGTACTGAAGCTTTCTTT
J: TRBJ2-7; D: TRBD1; size: -; V: TRBV6-1; CDR3: CASNIQGALYEQYF; DNA: TGTGCCAGCAATATACAGGGGGCCCTCTACGAGCAGTACTTC
J: TRBJ2-3; D: TRBD1; size: few; V: TRBV5-1; CDR3: CASSNGQGGTDTQYF; DNA: TGCGCCAGCAGCAATGGACAGGGTGGCACAGATACGCAGTATTTT
J: TRBJ1-6; D: TRBD1; size: -; V: TRBV2; CDR3: CASSRPAGTGGSPLHF; DNA: TGTGCCAGCAGTAGACCTGCCGGGACAGGGGGTTCACCCCTCCACTTT
J: TRBJ2-5; D: TRBD1; size: once; V: TRBV5-4; CDR3: CATVIKTGTEQETQYF; DNA: TGTGCCACCGTGATCAAAACCGGGACAGAACAAGAGACCCAGTACTTC
J: TRBJ2-5; D: TRBD2; size: -; V: TRBV5-1; CDR3: CASSSGVGLAGGETQYF; DNA: TGCGCCAGCAGCTCCGGAGTCGGGCTAGCGGGCGGGGAGACCCAGTACTTC
J: TRBJ1-1; D: -; size: -; V: TRBV12-5; CDR3: CASDPGGAWDTEAFF; DNA: TGTGCTAGTGACCCGGGAGGGGCTTGGGACACTGAAGCTTTCTTT
J: TRBJ1-5; D: -; size: few; V: TRBV6-1; CDR3: CASSETGNQPQHF; DNA: TGTGCCAGCAGTGAAACAGGGAATCAGCCCCAGCATTTT
J: TRBJ2-3; D: -; size: -; V: TRBV10-1; CDR3: CASSGQGGDTQYF; DNA: TGCGCCAGCAGTGGACAGGGAGGAGATACGCAGTATTTT
J: TRBJ2-5; D: -; size: -; V: TRBV29-1; CDR3: CSVAIGGETQYF; DNA: TGCAGCGTTGCAATAGGAGGGGAGACCCAGTACTTC
J: TRBJ1-2; D: -; size: -; V: TRBV11-2; CDR3: CASSYTPKQGGIGGYTF; DNA: TGTGCCAGCAGCTACACACCTAAACAGGGTGGGATAGGTGGCTACACCTTC
J: TRBJ2-7; D: -; size: -; V: TRBV30; CDR3: CAWSVPLGTRSYEQYF; DNA: TGTGCCTGGAGTGTACCTTTAGGGACACGCTCCTACGAGCAGTACTTC
J: TRBJ1-5; D: -; size: -; V: TRBV19; CDR3: CASSPDIQVPGGNQPQHF; DNA: TGTGCCAGTAGTCCTGACATCCAGGTCCCGGGGGGCAATCAGCCCCAGCATTTT
J: TRBJ1-1; D: -; size: -; V: TRBV19; CDR3: CASTSLTVNTEAFF; DNA: TGTGCCAGTACGTCCCTGACAGTTAACACTGAAGCTTTCTTT
J: TRBJ2-1; D: -; size: -; V: TRBV7-2; CDR3: CASSSRNYNEQFF; DNA: TGTGCCAGCAGCTCCAGAAACTACAATGAGCAGTTCTTC
J: TRBJ1-2; D: TRBD1; size: -; V: TRBV6-5; CDR3: CASSLQGNYGYTF; DNA: TGTGCCAGCAGCTTACAGGGGAACTATGGCTACACCTTC
J: TRBJ1-1; D: -; size: -; V: TRBV2; CDR3: CAPATGEAFF; DNA: TGTGCCCCCGCTACAGGTGAAGCTTTCTTT
J: TRBJ2-7; D: TRBD1; size: -; V: TRBV6-1; CDR3: CASSEDVTGFREQYF; DNA: TGTGCCAGCAGTGAAGATGTGACAGGGTTCCGCGAGCAGTACTTC
J: TRBJ1-4; D: TRBD1; size: -; V: TRBV7-8; CDR3: CASSLRGSPGQGREKLFF; DNA: TGTGCCAGCAGCTTAAGAGGATCCCCGGGACAGGGTCGAGAAAAACTGTTTTTT
J: TRBJ1-4; D: -; size: -; V: TRBV5-1; CDR3: CASSLLGQVVEKLFF; DNA: TGCGCCAGCAGCTTGTTGGGCCAGGTAGTGGAAAAACTGTTTTTT
J: TRBJ1-6; D: -; size: -; V: TRBV7-9; CDR3: CASSFSSVDNSPLHF; DNA: TGTGCCAGCAGCTTCTCAAGCGTTGATAATTCACCCCTCCACTTT
J: TRBJ2-1; D: -; size: -; V: TRBV13; CDR3: CASSFGLARVGYNEQFF; DNA: TGTGCCAGCAGCTTCGGGCTAGCACGTGTGGGGTACAATGAGCAGTTCTTC
J: TRBJ1-2; D: TRBD1; size: -; V: TRBV2; CDR3: CASRSRTGGNGYTF; DNA: TGTGCCAGCAGAAGCCGGACAGGGGGCAATGGCTACACCTTC
J: TRBJ1-2; D: TRBD1; size: -; V: TRBV19; CDR3: CASTPSHRTGSGYTF; DNA: TGTGCCAGTACCCCATCTCATAGGACAGGGAGTGGCTACACCTTC
J: TRBJ2-7; D: TRBD1; size: -; V: TRBV30; CDR3: CAWSVQGQGPYEQYF; DNA: TGTGCCTGGAGTGTACAGGGACAGGGGCCCTACGAGCAGTACTTC
J: TRBJ2-1; D: -; size: -; V: TRBV25-1; CDR3: CASNRRGPYNEQFF; DNA: TGTGCCAGCAACCGGCGGGGACCGTACAATGAGCAGTTCTTC
J: TRBJ1-1; D: -; size: -; V: TRBV19; CDR3: CASSVVVNTEAFF; DNA: TGTGCCAGTAGTGTCGTTGTCAACACTGAAGCTTTCTTT